The rows below give T cell receptor beta chains drawn from one sample of a study of blood T cell repertoires in COVID-19. Profiled with immunoSEQ multiplex PCR; TCRdb holds only in-frame clones, not every one. The profile covers 140,000 to 150,000 clones, with 70% to 90% appearing a single time and 2.6% taken by the ten largest. The sequenced sample was peripheral blood. The receptor source for this set is a human donor with acute or convalescent COVID-19. The donor label of this sample is uncertain. Both conserved end residues are part of each CDR3. D genes are given only for firm matches. Clone sizes are given selectively: once, few, many, or a class where the clone is expanded.

V gene	J gene	D gene	clone size	CDR3 DNA	CDR3 protein
TRBV4-1	TRBJ2-4	-	-	TGCGCCAGCAGCCAAGATGAAGGGGGTCTCAAGGTAGCCAAAAACATTCAGTACTTC	CASSQDEGGLKVAKNIQYF
TRBV5-1	TRBJ1-4	TRBD1	-	TGCGCCAGCAGCTTGGCGGGACAGGGAGGAAATGAAAAACTGTTTTTT	CASSLAGQGGNEKLFF
TRBV9	TRBJ2-2	TRBD2	-	TGTGCCAGCAAACCGGGACTAGTCACTGGGGAGCTGTTTTTT	CASKPGLVTGELFF
TRBV24-1	TRBJ2-1	TRBD2	-	TGTGCCACCGGGGCGGGGGGCAGTTACAATGAGCAGTTCTTC	CATGAGGSYNEQFF
TRBV1	TRBJ1-1	-	-	TGCACCAGCAGCCTAGGGGAGGGTACGGGGACGAACACTGAAGCTTTCTTT	CTSSLGEGTGTNTEAFF
TRBV6-5	TRBJ2-3	-	-	TGTGCCAGCAGTTTACCGGGAGCGGATACGCAGTATTTT	CASSLPGADTQYF
TRBV5-4	TRBJ1-1	TRBD1	-	TGTGCCAGCAGCTTACAGGGGGCTGCAGCGGCTTTCTTT	CASSLQGAAAAFF
TRBV6-1	TRBJ1-5	-	-	TGTGCCAGCAGTGACGCAGGCCGTAGCAATCAGCCCCAGCATTTT	CASSDAGRSNQPQHF
TRBV7-3	TRBJ1-2	TRBD1	-	TGTGCCAGCAGCACCGCAGGGGGATATGGCTACACCTTC	CASSTAGGYGYTF
TRBV27	TRBJ1-3	-	-	TGTGCCAGCAGCAAGCAGGGGCCTGGAAACACCATATATTTT	CASSKQGPGNTIYF
TRBV20-1	TRBJ1-1	-	few	TGCAGTGTACGGGGGTTTAGAGAAGCTTTCTTT	CSVRGFREAFF
TRBV9	TRBJ2-1	TRBD2	-	TGTGCCAGCAGCCTCTACGGGGGGTCTAGCAATGAGCAGTTCTTC	CASSLYGGSSNEQFF
TRBV12-3/TRBV12-4	TRBJ1-5	-	few	TGTGCCAGCAGCTCGCTGTGGAGTCAGCCCCAGCATTTT	CASSSLWSQPQHF
TRBV6-5	TRBJ2-7	TRBD1	once	TGTGCCAGCAGTTACTCCTCGGGACAGGGAGGGCAGTACTTC	CASSYSSGQGGQYF
TRBV29-1	TRBJ1-2	-	-	TGCAGCGGGGGTGGACTTCCCTATGGCTACACCTTC	CSGGGLPYGYTF
TRBV7-9	TRBJ1-1	TRBD1	-	TGTGCCAGCAGCTCCACTCCACCACAGGGGGCTACTGAAGCTTTCTTT	CASSSTPPQGATEAFF
TRBV5-6	TRBJ2-2	TRBD1	-	TGTGCCAGCAGCCCCGACAGGGGAGCCGGGGAGCTGTTTTTT	CASSPDRGAGELFF
TRBV28	TRBJ2-7	-	-	TGTGCCAGCAGTTTGGGCAGCCTCTACGAGCAGTACTTC	CASSLGSLYEQYF
TRBV5-1	TRBJ2-7	TRBD2	-	TGCGCCAGCAGCCCGCTAGCGGAACCCTACGAGCAGTACTTC	CASSPLAEPYEQYF
TRBV27	TRBJ1-2	TRBD1	-	TGTGCCAGCTGCCGGGACAGGGCCACTAACTATGGCTACACCTTC	CASCRDRATNYGYTF
TRBV4-3	TRBJ1-5	-	-	TGCGCCAGCAGCCAAGATCGGGGAAACAATCAGCCCCAGCATTTT	CASSQDRGNNQPQHF
TRBV7-9	TRBJ2-1	TRBD1	-	TGTGCCAGCAGCTCCCTCGGGACAGGGGGCGCAAATGAGCAGTTCTTC	CASSSLGTGGANEQFF
TRBV18	TRBJ2-7	TRBD1	-	TGTGCCAGCTCACCCACCGGGACAGGGAACGAGCAGTACTTC	CASSPTGTGNEQYF
TRBV2	TRBJ2-6	TRBD1	-	TGTGCCAGCAGTGAACTTCAACAGGGGCCTCCTGGGGCCAACGTCCTGACTTTC	CASSELQQGPPGANVLTF
TRBV14	TRBJ1-6	TRBD1	-	TGTGCCAGCAGTCAGGGACAGGTCGGGGATTCACCCCTCCACTTT	CASSQGQVGDSPLHF
TRBV28	TRBJ1-1	TRBD1	-	TGTGCCAGCAGTTCCCCAGGGGGTTACACTGAAGCTTTCTTT	CASSSPGGYTEAFF
TRBV5-1	TRBJ1-1	-	-	TGCGCCAGCAGCAATGGACGGGATCATAGCACTGAAGCTTTCTTT	CASSNGRDHSTEAFF
TRBV7-9	TRBJ2-1	TRBD2	-	TGTGCCAGCAGCCATCCGGGACTAGCGGGGGGATCGAACTACAATGAGCAGTTCTTC	CASSHPGLAGGSNYNEQFF
TRBV10-3	TRBJ2-1	TRBD2	-	TGTGCCACCGCCTCCGGGACTAGCGCGAATGAGCAGTTCTTC	CATASGTSANEQFF